Listed here is a single T cell receptor beta chain. The CDR3 runs to 13 residues. The V gene's germline CDR1 is MDHEN and CDR2 SYDVKM. Trimming pared 1 base from V and 6 bases from J, leaving 9 bases between. The data are from a study of T cell changes during pregnancy in multiple sclerosis. TCRdb keeps only in-frame clones here, not all; method: immunoSEQ multiplex PCR. The repertoire holds roughly 32,000 clones, 85% to 95% seen once, with around 0.42% in the top ten. The TCR originated in a female donor with multiple sclerosis, enrolled in a pregnancy study. This material consisted of CD4+ T cells from peripheral blood mononuclear cells, taken in the second trimester of pregnancy. The gene calls are TRBV28 and TRBJ1-2; no definite D call. The CDR3 DNA reads as TGTGCCAGCAGTTTATTTGGCGGGGATGGCTACACCTTC. Protein sequence: CASSLFGGDGYTF.